The table lists the clone carrying this TCR beta chain with a few counts. Its specificity is unknown. The data were taken from a study of vaccination and CD4 T cells after COVID-19. Sequence data for DNA of cultured CD4+ T cells were generated by the Oncomine TCR Beta short-read assay. TCRdb independently ran MiXCR on the PCR reads; one entry per CDR3 protein. This sample has 7,500 to 9,500 distinct CDR3 sequences, with around 51% found just once. Study results and caveats: Median SARS-CoV-2-reactive clonotype numbers went from around 20 to 38; this increase was not significant.

This CDR3 has 13 residues. V was trimmed by 4 bases and J by 1 base, leaving 7 bases between them. Germline V gene sequence: CDR1 MRHNA, CDR2 SNTAGT. Indicated treatment: approximately 9-day PBMC culture with coronavirus spike peptide pools or control peptides (ViraFEST assay). The chain links TRBV6-4 to TRBJ1-1; weak D call: TRBD1 (5 bases). This clonotype was sampled from a human donor who had recovered from COVID-19. Sequencing was done on a sample of CD4+ T cells from blood, cultured in vitro. CDR3 DNA sequence: TGTGCCAGCAGTGTCGACAGGAACACTGAAGCTTTCTTT. Translating it yields CASSVDRNTEAFF.